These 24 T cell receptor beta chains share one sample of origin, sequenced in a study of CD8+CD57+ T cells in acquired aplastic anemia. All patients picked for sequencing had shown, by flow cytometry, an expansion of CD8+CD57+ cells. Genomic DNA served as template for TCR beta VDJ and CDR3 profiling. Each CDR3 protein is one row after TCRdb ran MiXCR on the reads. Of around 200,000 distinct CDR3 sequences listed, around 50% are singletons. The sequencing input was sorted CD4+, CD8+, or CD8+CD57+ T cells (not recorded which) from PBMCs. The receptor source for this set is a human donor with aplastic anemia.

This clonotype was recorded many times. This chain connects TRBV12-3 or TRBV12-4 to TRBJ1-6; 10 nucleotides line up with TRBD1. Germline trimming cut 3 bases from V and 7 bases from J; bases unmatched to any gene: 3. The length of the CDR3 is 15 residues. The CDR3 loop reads CASSFSGQGNSPLHF. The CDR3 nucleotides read TGTGCCAGCAGTTTTTCGGGACAGGGGAATTCACCCCTCCACTTT.

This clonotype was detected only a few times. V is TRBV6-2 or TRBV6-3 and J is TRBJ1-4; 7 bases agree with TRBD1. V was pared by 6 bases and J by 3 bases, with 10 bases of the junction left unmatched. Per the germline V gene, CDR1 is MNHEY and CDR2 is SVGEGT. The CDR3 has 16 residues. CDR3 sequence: CASSYSTGTANEKLFF. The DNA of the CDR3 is TGTGCCAGCAGCTATTCGACCGGGACAGCTAATGAAAAACTGTTTTTT.

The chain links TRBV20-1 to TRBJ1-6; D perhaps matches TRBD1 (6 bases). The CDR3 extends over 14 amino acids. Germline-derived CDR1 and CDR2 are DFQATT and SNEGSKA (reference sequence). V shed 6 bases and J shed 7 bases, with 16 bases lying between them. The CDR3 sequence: CSAGGPDTNSPLHF. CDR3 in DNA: TGCAGTGCGGGGGGCCCCGACACAAATTCACCCCTCCACTTT.

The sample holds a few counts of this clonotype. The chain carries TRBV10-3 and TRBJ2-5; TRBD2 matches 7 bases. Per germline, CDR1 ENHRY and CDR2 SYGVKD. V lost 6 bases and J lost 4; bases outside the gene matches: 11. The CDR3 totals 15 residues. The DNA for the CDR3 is TGTGCCATCAGGGGACCGGGACTACCAGGAGAGACCCAGTACTTC. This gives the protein CAIRGPGLPGETQYF.

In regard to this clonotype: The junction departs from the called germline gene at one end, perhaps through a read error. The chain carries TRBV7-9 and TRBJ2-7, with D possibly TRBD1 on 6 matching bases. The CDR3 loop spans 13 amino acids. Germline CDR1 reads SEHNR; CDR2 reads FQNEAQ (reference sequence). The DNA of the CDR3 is TGTGCCAGCACCAAAACTACAGGGCTCGAGCAATACTTC. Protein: CASTKTTGLEQYF.

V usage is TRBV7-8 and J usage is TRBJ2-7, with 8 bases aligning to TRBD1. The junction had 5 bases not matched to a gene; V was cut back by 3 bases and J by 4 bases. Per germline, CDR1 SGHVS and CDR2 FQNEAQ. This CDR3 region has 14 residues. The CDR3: CASSFRTGFYEQYF. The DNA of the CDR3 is TGTGCCAGCAGCTTTAGGACAGGGTTTTACGAGCAGTACTTC. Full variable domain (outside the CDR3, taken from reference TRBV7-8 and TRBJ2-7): GAGVSQSPRYKVAKRGQDVALRCDPISGHVSLFWYQQALGQGPEFLTYFQNEAQLDKSGLPSDRFFAERPEGSVSTLKIQRTQQEDSAVYLCASSFRTGFYEQYFGPGTRLTVT.

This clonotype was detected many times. CDR3 nucleotides: TGTGCCAGCAGCGTAGCACAGGGAGCTTACGAGCAGTACTTC. Its translation is CASSVAQGAYEQYF. This rearrangement joins TRBV9 to TRBJ2-7; perhaps TRBD1 as D (6 bases). V was shortened by 0 bases and J by 4 bases, with 11 bases between the two germline ends. Germline V gene sequence: CDR1 SGDLS, CDR2 YYNGEE. The CDR3 extends over 14 amino acids.

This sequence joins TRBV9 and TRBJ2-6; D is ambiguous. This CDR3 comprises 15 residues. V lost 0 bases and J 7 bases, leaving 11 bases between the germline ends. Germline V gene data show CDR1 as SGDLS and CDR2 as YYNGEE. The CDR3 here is CASSVGGDGANVLTF. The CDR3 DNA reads TGTGCCAGCAGCGTAGGGGGTGATGGAGCCAACGTCCTGACTTTC.

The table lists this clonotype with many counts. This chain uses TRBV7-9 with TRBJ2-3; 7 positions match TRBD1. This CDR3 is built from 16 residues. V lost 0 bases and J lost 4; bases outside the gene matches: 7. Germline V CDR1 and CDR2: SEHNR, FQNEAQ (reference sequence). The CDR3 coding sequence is TGTGCCAGCAGCTTAGCGGCAGGGGGTTTGGCAGATACGCAGTATTTT. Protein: CASSLAAGGLADTQYF.

CDR3 sequence (DNA): TGCAGTTGGCAGGGAAACGGGGAAGAGACCCAGTACTTC. Protein sequence: CSWQGNGEETQYF. The chain couples TRBV29-1 to TRBJ2-5; D may match TRBD1 or TRBD2 (5 bases each). CDR3 length: 13 amino acids. CDR1 is SQVTM, CDR2 ANQGSEA, per germline. Based on the CDR3 plus reference TRBV29-1 and TRBJ2-5, the full variable domain is SAVISQKPSRDICQRGTSLTIQCQVDSQVTMMFWYRQQPGQSLTLIATANQGSEATYESGFVIDKFPISRPNLTFSTLTVSNMSPEDSSIYLCSWQGNGEETQYFGPGTRLLVL.

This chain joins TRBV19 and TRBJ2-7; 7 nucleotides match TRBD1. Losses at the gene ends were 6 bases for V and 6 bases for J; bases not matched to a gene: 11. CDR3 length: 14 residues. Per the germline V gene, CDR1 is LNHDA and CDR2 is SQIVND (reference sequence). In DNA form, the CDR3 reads TGTGCCAGTAGCGCCCGGGACAGCAGGGGCGAGCAGTACTTC. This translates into CASSARDSRGEQYF.

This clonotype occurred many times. CDR3 region: CASSLGSVGVSSGNTIYF. CDR3 sequence (DNA): TGTGCCAGCAGCTTAGGGAGCGTGGGGGTGTCGTCTGGAAACACCATATATTTT. The chain employs TRBV11-2 and TRBJ1-3, with D possibly matching TRBD1 (5 bases). The CDR3 covers 18 residues. Per the germline V gene, CDR1 is SGHAT and CDR2 is FQNNGV. Trimming pared 1 base from V and 1 base from J, leaving 17 bases between.

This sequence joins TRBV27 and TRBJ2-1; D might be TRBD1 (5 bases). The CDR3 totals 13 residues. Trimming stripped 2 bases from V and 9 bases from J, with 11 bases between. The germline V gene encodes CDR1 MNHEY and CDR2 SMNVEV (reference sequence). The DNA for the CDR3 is TGTGCCAGCAGTTTAGACAGATCGGGTGAGCAGTTCTTC. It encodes CASSLDRSGEQFF.

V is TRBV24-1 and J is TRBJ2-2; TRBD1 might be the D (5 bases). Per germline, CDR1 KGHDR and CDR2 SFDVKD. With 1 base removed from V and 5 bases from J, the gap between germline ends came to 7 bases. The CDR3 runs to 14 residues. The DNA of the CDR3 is TGTGCCACCAGTGATTTTAGGGGAACCGGGGAGCTGTTTTTT. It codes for CATSDFRGTGELFF.

This chain's CDR3 is CASRNFRGEGAFF. As DNA, the CDR3 is TGTGCCAGCAGGAACTTCCGGGGGGAGGGAGCTTTCTTT. The chain carries TRBV7-9 and TRBJ1-1; TRBD1 is a possible D gene (5 bases). V was pared by 6 bases and J by 10 bases, with 18 bases between. The CDR3 runs to 13 residues. CDR1 SEHNR and CDR2 FQNEAQ come from the germline V gene (reference sequence).

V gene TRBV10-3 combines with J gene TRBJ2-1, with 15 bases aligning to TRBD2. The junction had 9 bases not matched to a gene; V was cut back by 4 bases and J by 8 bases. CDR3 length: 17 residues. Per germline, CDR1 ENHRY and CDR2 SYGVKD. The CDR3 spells CAISVNLGTSGRHEQFF. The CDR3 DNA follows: TGTGCCATCAGTGTAAACCTTGGGACTAGCGGGAGGCATGAGCAGTTCTTC.

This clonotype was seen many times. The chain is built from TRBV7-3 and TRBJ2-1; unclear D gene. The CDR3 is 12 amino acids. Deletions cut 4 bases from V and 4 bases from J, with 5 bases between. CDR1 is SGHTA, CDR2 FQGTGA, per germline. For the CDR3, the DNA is TGTGCCAGCAGCTCCCAGTACAATGAGCAGTTCTTC. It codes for CASSSQYNEQFF.

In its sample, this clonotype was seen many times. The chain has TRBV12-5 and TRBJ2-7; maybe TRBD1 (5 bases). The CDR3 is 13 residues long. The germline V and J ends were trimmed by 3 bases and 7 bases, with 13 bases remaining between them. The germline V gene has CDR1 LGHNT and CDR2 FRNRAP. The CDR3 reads CASGFSWGPEQYF. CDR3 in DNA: TGTGCTAGTGGTTTTTCTTGGGGCCCAGAGCAGTACTTC.

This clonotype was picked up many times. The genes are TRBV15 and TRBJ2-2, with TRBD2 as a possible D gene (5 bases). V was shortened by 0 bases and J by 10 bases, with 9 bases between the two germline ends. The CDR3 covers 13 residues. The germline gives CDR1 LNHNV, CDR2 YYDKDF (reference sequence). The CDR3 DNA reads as TGTGCCACCAGCAGAGACGGGATTGCGGAGCTGTTTTTT. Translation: CATSRDGIAELFF.

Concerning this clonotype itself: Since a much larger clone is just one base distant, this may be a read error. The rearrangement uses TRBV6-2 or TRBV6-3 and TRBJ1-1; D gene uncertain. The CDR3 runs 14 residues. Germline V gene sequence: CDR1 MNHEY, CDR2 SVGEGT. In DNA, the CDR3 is TGTGCCAGCAGTGGGCACTACTCGAACACTGGAGCTTTCTTT. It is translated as CASSGHYSNTGAFF.

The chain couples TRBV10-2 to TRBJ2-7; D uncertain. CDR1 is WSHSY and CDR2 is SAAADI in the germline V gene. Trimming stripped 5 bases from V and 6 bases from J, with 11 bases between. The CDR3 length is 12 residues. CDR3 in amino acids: CASSSQSFEQYF. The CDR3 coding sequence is TGCGCCAGCAGTTCTCAGAGCTTCGAGCAGTACTTC.

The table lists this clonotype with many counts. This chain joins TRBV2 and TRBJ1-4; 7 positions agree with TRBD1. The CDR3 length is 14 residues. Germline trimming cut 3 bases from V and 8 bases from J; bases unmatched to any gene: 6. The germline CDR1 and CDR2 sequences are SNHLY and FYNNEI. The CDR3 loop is CASSDPGGGEKLFF. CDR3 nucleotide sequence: TGTGCCAGCAGTGACCCAGGGGGAGGAGAAAAACTGTTTTTT. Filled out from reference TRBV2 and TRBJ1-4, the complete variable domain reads EPEVTQTPSHQVTQMGQEVILRCVPISNHLYFYWYRQILGQKVEFLVSFYNNEISEKSEIFDDQFSVERPDGSNFTLKIRSTKLEDSAMYFCASSDPGGGEKLFFGSGTQLSVL.

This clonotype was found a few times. The CDR3 here is CAWRGNGEPRSPLHF. The CDR3 DNA is TGTGCCTGGAGGGGAAACGGGGAGCCTCGCTCACCCCTCCACTTT. The chain is built from TRBV30 and TRBJ1-6; D is unresolved. Trimming removed 3 bases at V and 10 bases at J, with 19 bases between. The CDR3 runs 15 residues. Germline-derived CDR1 and CDR2 are GTSNPN and SVGIG (reference sequence).

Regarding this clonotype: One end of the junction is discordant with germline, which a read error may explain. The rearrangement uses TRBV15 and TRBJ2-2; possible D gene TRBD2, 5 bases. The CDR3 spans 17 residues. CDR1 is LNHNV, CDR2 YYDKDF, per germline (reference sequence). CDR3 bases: TGTGCCACCAGCAGAGGGCTTAGGGCATCGAACACCGGGGAGCTGGTTTTT. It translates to CATSRGLRASNTGELVF.